The entry below describes one T cell receptor (beta chain). Its antigen is undetermined. Rearranged V-D-J TRB sequences were amplified with a mixed TRB-A/B primer pool. TCRdb ran MiXCR on the multiplex PCR reads and lists one entry per CDR3 protein. This table holds about 5,100 distinct CDR3 sequences, 25% to 30% found once. The sample is drawn from a study of T cell repertoires in aging, cancer and after chemotherapy. Study as a whole: Donors were grouped into six age bands spanning 30 or younger through 70 or older. The full dataset contained roughly 9 million TCR reads.

Study findings and constraints: In healthy donors, age-related TCR diversity loss mainly reflected lost richness.

The CDR3 loop spans 14 amino acids. V was clipped by 1 base and J by 2 bases, with 6 bases between them. Germline V gene sequence: CDR1 SGHDT, CDR2 YYEEEE. The template was genomic DNA from peripheral blood, not RNA. Specimen: blood. This TCR came from a human donor with a solid tumor. V gene TRBV5-6 combines with J gene TRBJ2-2; a weak D match, TRBD1 (5 bases). As DNA, the CDR3 is TGTGCCAGCAGCTTGCAGGGTAACACCGGGGAGCTGTTTTTT. Translation gives CASSLQGNTGELFF. The whole variable domain, remainder taken from reference TRBV5-6 and TRBJ2-2, is DAGVTQSPTHLIKTRGQQVTLRCSPKSGHDTVSWYQQALGQGPQFIFQYYEEEERQRGNFPDRFSGHQFPNYSSELNVNALLLGDSALYLCASSLQGNTGELFFGEGSRLTVL.